This paragraph covers one TCR beta chain sequence. What it binds is not known. The data were taken from a study of cytomegalovirus exposure and HLA in healthy donors. Study results and limitations: A later analysis linked a missense variant in DCLRE1C to the trimming of TCR beta V and J genes.

The CDR3 is made up of 11 amino acids. Trimming cost V 7 bases and J 7 bases, with 7 bases left between them. Germline values: CDR1 SNHLY, CDR2 FYNNEI. PCR primers comprised 60 Vbeta and 13 Jbeta primers. Here immunoSEQ multiplex PCR was the method, and the copy in TCRdb shows in-frame clones only, minus some. The sample lists nearly 110,000 clones, roughly 70% occurring once. The clonotype originates from a woman between 35 and 50 years old in good health and CMV-seropositive. The V and J genes are TRBV2 and TRBJ1-4; no definite D call. Sequencing used PBMCs. The CDR3 DNA is TGTGCCAGCACGCACGGTGAAAAACTGTTTTTT. Its protein product is CASTHGEKLFF.